This is a list of T cell receptor beta chains from one sample in a study of T cells in Graves' hyperthyroidism and ophthalmopathy. MiXCR, run by TCRdb on the multiplex PCR reads, gives a single entry per CDR3 protein. The table has hundreds of thousands of distinct CDR3 sequences, roughly 15% seen once; the top ten hold roughly a fifth. The source material was blood. The receptors shown here come from a woman aged 55-70 years with Graves' ophthalmopathy. CDR3s include the opening cysteine and the closing phenylalanine or tryptophan. D genes are given only for firm matches. The listing skips clone size in some rows; elsewhere it reads once, few, many or a size class.

d_gene | j_gene | v_gene | abundance | CDR3nt | CDR3aa
TRBD1 | TRBJ2-7 | TRBV7-9 | few | TGTGCCAGCAGCCCCCGGGACAGTTCGAACTACGAGCAGTACTTC | CASSPRDSSNYEQYF
TRBD2 | TRBJ2-7 | TRBV4-1 | many | TGCGCCAGCAGCCAAGAAAAGAGCGGGAGGGCCTACGAGCAGTACTTC | CASSQEKSGRAYEQYF
TRBD2 | TRBJ2-1 | TRBV10-3 | NA | TGTGCCATTAGCGGGAGTTCCGATGAGCAGTTCTTC | CAISGSSDEQFF
NA | TRBJ2-7 | TRBV28 | NA | TGTGCCAGCAGTCCCCCAGGGACCTCCTACGAGCAGTACTTC | CASSPPGTSYEQYF
TRBD1 | TRBJ1-4 | TRBV18 | few | TGTGCCAGCTCACCGGGGGTTACCGGGACAGGCACCGAAAAACTGTTTTTT | CASSPGVTGTGTEKLFF
NA | TRBJ2-1 | TRBV12-5 | many | TGTGCTAGTGGTTCGGGCAGCTACAATGAGCAGTTCTTC | CASGSGSYNEQFF
NA | TRBJ2-1 | TRBV6-2/TRBV6-3 | many | TGTGCCAGCAGTAGAGGGGGAGCGGGTGAGCAGTTCTTC | CASSRGGAGEQFF
NA | TRBJ2-3 | TRBV29-1 | NA | TGCAGCGTTGAAGATCCAGGGGCGTACACAGATACGCAGTATTTT | CSVEDPGAYTDTQYF
NA | TRBJ2-5 | TRBV29-1 | NA | TGCAGCGTTTCAAAACAAGAGACCCAGTACTTC | CSVSKQETQYF
NA | TRBJ2-7 | TRBV7-9 | many | TGTGCCAGCAGCTTAGCAACGTACGTGCGGAACGAGCAGTACTTC | CASSLATYVRNEQYF
NA | TRBJ2-2 | TRBV7-2 | many | TGTGCCAGCAGCTTCCAGGTGATGGCCGGGGAGCTGTTTTTT | CASSFQVMAGELFF
NA | TRBJ2-7 | TRBV5-8 | many | TGTGCCAGCAGCTCGACTAGGGGAGCCTACGAGCAGTACTTC | CASSSTRGAYEQYF
NA | TRBJ2-1 | TRBV5-1 | NA | TGCGGCAGCAGTGAGTGGGAGGCTTCCTACAATGAGCAGTTCTTC | CGSSEWEASYNEQFF
TRBD1 | TRBJ1-3 | TRBV5-1 | few | TGCGCCAGCAGCGCCGACAGGGGGTCAGGAAACACCATATATTTT | CASSADRGSGNTIYF
NA | TRBJ2-1 | TRBV7-9 | NA | TGTGCCAGCAGCTCGGATGCGGGTTGGGGGTACAATGAGCAGTTCTTC | CASSSDAGWGYNEQFF
TRBD1 | TRBJ2-3 | TRBV5-4 | few | TGTGCCAGCAGTTCTGACAGGGCCCCCAGCACAGATACGCAGTATTTT | CASSSDRAPSTDTQYF
TRBD1 | TRBJ2-1 | TRBV6-1 | NA | TGTGCCAGCAGATGGGACAGAACCTACAATGAGCAGTTCTTC | CASRWDRTYNEQFF
TRBD2 | TRBJ2-7 | TRBV15 | many | TGTGCCACCAAGATTGCGGGGGGTAGGGAGCAGTACTTC | CATKIAGGREQYF
TRBD1 | TRBJ1-3 | TRBV28 | many | TGTGCCAGCAATACCCGGGACAGCCGAAACACCATATATTTT | CASNTRDSRNTIYF
NA | TRBJ2-7 | TRBV10-3 | few | TGTGCCATCAGTGACTCAGCCGTTGGGACGGGACCCTACGAGCAGTACTTC | CAISDSAVGTGPYEQYF
NA | TRBJ2-5 | TRBV28 | few | TGTGCCAGCAGTTCAGGGGTGGGACAAGAGACCCAGTACTTC | CASSSGVGQETQYF
NA | TRBJ1-1 | TRBV12-5 | NA | TGTGCTAGTGGTTTCCGAATGGGTGGGGGGCGACGCACTGAAGCTTTCTTT | CASGFRMGGGRRTEAFF
TRBD1 | TRBJ1-5 | TRBV10-3 | few | TGTGCCATCTCAACAGGGGACAATCAGCCCCAGCATTTT | CAISTGDNQPQHF
NA | TRBJ2-1 | TRBV10-1 | many | TGCGCCAGCAGTGGGGCAGGGGTAGTCAATGAGCAGTTCTTC | CASSGAGVVNEQFF
NA | TRBJ2-3 | TRBV7-3 | many | TGTGCCAGCAGCCTAGGCCTCGGGCGCACAGATACGCAGTATTTT | CASSLGLGRTDTQYF
TRBD2 | TRBJ2-2 | TRBV12-3/TRBV12-4 | NA | TGTGCCAGCACCAAAGCGGGAGGTCCGAACACCGGGGAGCTGTTTTTT | CASTKAGGPNTGELFF
TRBD2 | TRBJ2-1 | TRBV28 | many | TGTGCCAGCAGTTTAACTAGCGGGAAGTACAATGAGCAGTTCTTC | CASSLTSGKYNEQFF
NA | TRBJ2-6 | TRBV7-6 | many | TGTGCCAGCAGCTTAGATGTGGCCTCTGGGGCCAACGTCCTGACTTTC | CASSLDVASGANVLTF
NA | TRBJ1-2 | TRBV20-1 | few | TGCAGTGCTACCACGGGAGGGGGTGGCTACACCTTC | CSATTGGGGYTF
TRBD2 | TRBJ2-5 | TRBV11-2 | NA | TGTGCCAGCAGCCGGGGGTCTAGCGGGCTCCAAGAGACCCAGTACTTC | CASSRGSSGLQETQYF
NA | TRBJ2-1 | TRBV20-1 | many | TGCAGTGCTAGAGATCTAGGGACATTATTCACCAATGAGCAGTTCTTC | CSARDLGTLFTNEQFF
TRBD2 | TRBJ2-1 | TRBV2 | many | TGTGCCAGCAGTGAACTAGCGGGAGCTGATGAGCAGTTCTTC | CASSELAGADEQFF
NA | TRBJ2-3 | TRBV28 | NA | TGTGCCAGCAGCGGGCGGAGTTACGGCACAGATACGCAGTATTTT | CASSGRSYGTDTQYF
NA | TRBJ1-6 | TRBV3-1 | NA | TGTGCCAGCAGCCCCCTCCGAGGACACAATAATTCACCCCTCCACTTT | CASSPLRGHNNSPLHF
TRBD2 | TRBJ2-2 | TRBV2 | many | TGTGCCAGCAGTAGCGTTGCGGGAGGGCCAGCCGGGGAGCTGTTTTTT | CASSSVAGGPAGELFF
TRBD2 | TRBJ2-7 | TRBV11-2 | many | TGTGCCAGCAGCTTACTAGCGGACTCGTGGGAGCAGTACTTC | CASSLLADSWEQYF
NA | TRBJ2-5 | TRBV7-2 | few | TGTGCCTCTAGACAGACATCTATCCAAGAGACCCAGTACTTC | CASRQTSIQETQYF
NA | TRBJ1-1 | TRBV30 | many | TGTGCCTGGAGTGTAGGGCTGCACACTGAAGCTTTCTTT | CAWSVGLHTEAFF
NA | TRBJ2-5 | TRBV11-3 | NA | TGTGCCAGCAGCTACCGGGACTCCGAGACCCAGTACTTC | CASSYRDSETQYF
NA | TRBJ1-2 | TRBV19 | few | TGTGCCAGTAGTATGATTGAATCCAGGGTCCATGGCTACACCTTC | CASSMIESRVHGYTF
TRBD2 | TRBJ2-1 | TRBV2 | many | TGTGCCAGCAGTGAAAGGGAGCTAGCGGGAGACAATGAGCAGTTCTTC | CASSERELAGDNEQFF
TRBD2 | TRBJ2-7 | TRBV2 | NA | TGTGCCAGCAGACTGTCGGGACTAGCGGCCTACGAGCAGTACTTC | CASRLSGLAAYEQYF
NA | TRBJ2-5 | TRBV5-1 | many | TGCGCCAGCAGCTTGGGCGGGTCTGCTGATCGGGCTCACTTC | CASSLGGSADRAHF
TRBD1 | TRBJ2-2 | TRBV6-1 | NA | TGTGCCAGCAGGTTGGGGACAGTGAACACCGGGGAGCTGTTTTTT | CASRLGTVNTGELFF
TRBD1 | TRBJ1-5 | TRBV6-2/TRBV6-3 | few | TGTGCCAGCAGTTACCCCGAATGGACAGGGGGCAATCAGCCCCAGCATTTT | CASSYPEWTGGNQPQHF
NA | TRBJ2-2 | TRBV28 | NA | TGTGCCAGCAGACCGACTAGAGGAGTTTCTGGGGAGCTGTTTTTT | CASRPTRGVSGELFF
NA | TRBJ1-5 | TRBV19 | many | TGTGCCAGTGGAGACACGCCAGGTCAGCCCCAGCATTTT | CASGDTPGQPQHF
NA | TRBJ2-7 | TRBV28 | many | TGTGCCAGCAGTTTATTCCAGCGGCCGTACGAGCAGTACTTC | CASSLFQRPYEQYF
NA | TRBJ2-7 | TRBV20-1 | NA | TGCAGTGCTAGAGATTGGGACCGTGGGGGTACGGCGCGATGGGAGCAGTACTTC | CSARDWDRGGTARWEQYF
TRBD2 | TRBJ2-7 | TRBV7-2 | NA | TGTGCCAGCAGCTCATTTCTAGCGGGATCGTACGAGCAGTACTTC | CASSSFLAGSYEQYF
NA | TRBJ1-2 | TRBV25-1 | many | TGTGCCAGCAGTACTTCCTATGGCTACACCTTC | CASSTSYGYTF
TRBD1 | TRBJ1-5 | TRBV28 | few | TGTGCCAGCATTGAACAGGGGGCTAGCAATCAGCCCCAGCATTTT | CASIEQGASNQPQHF
NA | TRBJ2-5 | TRBV5-1 | NA | TGCGCCAGCAGTTCTAGCTTGGAAGAGACCCAGTACTTC | CASSSSLEETQYF